Below, 32 T cell receptor beta chains from the same sample are listed, as sequenced in a study of control samples from healthy donors and cancer patients. The assay was immunoSEQ multiplex PCR, and TCRdb's table has in-frame clones only and misses some. The data contain around 26,000 clones, 82% of them singletons. The sequenced material came from PBMCs. The receptors originated from a man aged 60 to 69 with colorectal cancer.

This clone appeared a few times. The chain employs TRBV19 and TRBJ1-2, with D possibly being TRBD1 (5 bases). This CDR3 spans 14 amino acids. The germline V gene encodes CDR1 LNHDA and CDR2 SQIVND (reference sequence). The germline V and J ends were trimmed by 5 bases and 5 bases, with 15 bases remaining between them. The CDR3 coding sequence is TGTGCCAGTAGTCCCCCAGGGTACTCTTATGGCTACACCTTC. This encodes CASSPPGYSYGYTF.

V and J are TRBV18 and TRBJ1-2; D may be TRBD1 (6 bases). This CDR3 comprises 13 residues. The V gene's germline CDR1 is KGHSH and CDR2 LQKENI. V shed 2 bases and J shed 4 bases, with 8 bases lying between them. The CDR3 nucleotides read TGTGCCAGCTCACCAGTGGACAGCTATGGCTACACCTTC. Translating it yields CASSPVDSYGYTF.

Only a few counts were recorded for this clone. V and J are TRBV6-5 and TRBJ2-3; TRBD1 might be the D (6 bases). CDR1 and CDR2 from the germline V gene are MNHEY and SVGAGI. The CDR3 has 14 amino acids. Trimming removed 2 bases from V and 6 bases from J, with 12 bases in between. The CDR3 here is CASSYVGAADTQYF. CDR3 coding DNA: TGTGCCAGCAGTTACGTGGGGGCGGCGGATACGCAGTATTTT.

The chain carries TRBV23-1 and TRBJ1-3; 7 nucleotides line up with TRBD1. TRBV23-1 is noted as an ORF with a role that remains uncertain. The V segment lost 2 bases and the J segment 4 bases; nucleotides outside the gene matches: 5. CDR3 size: 15 residues. The CDR3 bases are TGCGCCAGCAGTCAACGATCGGACAGGGGAAACACCATATATTTT. Residues: CASSQRSDRGNTIYF.

As DNA, the CDR3 is TGTGCCAGCAGTTACGGAGCGGGGGGGCTCGGCGAGCAGTTCTTC. As protein: CASSYGAGGLGEQFF. The chain employs TRBV6-5 and TRBJ2-1, with 10 bases that match TRBD2. Germline CDR1 and CDR2: MNHEY and SVGAGI. Germline trimming cut 2 bases from V and 10 bases from J; bases unmatched to any gene: 8. There are 15 residues in the CDR3.

A single count supports this clone. CDR3 residues: CAWRLGDGYTF. The CDR3 DNA reads as TGTGCCTGGAGGCTAGGGGATGGCTACACCTTC. V gene TRBV30 combines with J gene TRBJ1-2, with D possibly being TRBD1 (5 bases). V dropped 3 bases and J dropped 6 bases, with 8 bases sitting between them. The CDR3 length is 11 residues. The germline V gene encodes CDR1 GTSNPN and CDR2 SVGIG (reference sequence).

V usage is TRBV12-5 and J usage is TRBJ1-1; tentatively, D is TRBD1 (5 bases). The CDR3 is 12 amino acids. The V gene lost 3 bases and the J gene lost 5 bases, with 7 bases spanning the gap. Germline values: CDR1 LGHNT, CDR2 FRNRAP. CDR3 nucleotides: TGTGCTAGTGGTTTAGAGGGGACTGAAGCTTTCTTT. Protein product: CASGLEGTEAFF.

J is TRBJ1-2 and V is TRBV7-9; unclear D gene. Germline CDR1 SEHNR, CDR2 FQNEAQ (reference sequence). Trimming removed 1 base from V and 6 bases from J, with 9 bases in between. This CDR3 comprises 13 residues. CDR3 nucleotides: TGTGCCAGCAGCTTAGAATCTGGGCATGGCTACACCTTC. Protein: CASSLESGHGYTF.

The V gene is TRBV7-8, the J gene TRBJ2-5, with D hard to call. Germline V lookup: CDR1 SGHVS, CDR2 FQNEAQ. V lost 1 base, J lost 1 base, and 7 bases lay in between. This CDR3 is built from 14 residues. CDR3 sequence (DNA): TGTGCCAGCAGCTTAGACGAAATCCAAGAGACCCAGTACTTC. Amino acids: CASSLDEIQETQYF.

The chain joins TRBV27 to TRBJ2-1; D is ambiguous. With 6 bases removed from V and 1 base from J, the gap between germline ends came to 16 bases. This CDR3 is 16 amino acids long. Germline lookup yields CDR1 MNHEY and CDR2 SMNVEV (reference sequence). The CDR3 is CASRQNSIPSYNEQFF. CDR3 nucleotides: TGTGCCAGCAGACAAAATAGCATCCCTTCCTACAATGAGCAGTTCTTC.

This clone was recorded once. V and J are TRBV6-6 and TRBJ2-3; 12 bases line up with TRBD2. The CDR3 is 17 amino acids. Germline CDR1 and CDR2: MNHNY and SVGAGI (reference sequence). With 5 bases clipped from V and 8 bases from J, the junction kept 14 bases outside the gene matches. CDR3 nucleotides: TGTGCCAGCAGTCCACAGACTAGCGGGGGTGAATGGGGTACGCAGTATTTT. Translating it yields CASSPQTSGGEWGTQYF.

The chain recombines TRBV6-6 with TRBJ1-5; 8 bases align to TRBD1. CDR1 is MNHNY and CDR2 is SVGAGI in the germline V gene (reference sequence). V lost 0 bases to trimming and J lost 6 bases; unmatched junction nucleotides: 7. The CDR3 has 16 residues. The CDR3: CASSYSGQGSPQPQHF. The CDR3 DNA reads as TGTGCCAGCAGTTACTCAGGACAGGGTTCCCCTCAGCCCCAGCATTTT.

CDR3 sequence (DNA): TGTGCCAGCAGCCAAGATTGGGGACAGGGAGGAAAACTGTTTTTT. It translates to CASSQDWGQGGKLFF. The gene calls are TRBV4-2 and TRBJ1-4; 9 bases map to TRBD1. V was pared by 0 bases and J by 10 bases, with 6 bases of the junction left unmatched. This CDR3 comprises 15 residues. Per the germline V gene, CDR1 is LGHNA and CDR2 is YNFKEQ.

Turning to this clone: Relative to the germline gene, one junction end is altered; a read error may explain this. The V gene is TRBV24-1, the J gene TRBJ2-2, with D possibly matching TRBD1 (6 bases). CDR1 is KGHDR, CDR2 SFDVKD, per germline. The CDR3 covers 15 residues. The CDR3 spells CATSLGQGNAGELFF. The CDR3 nucleotides read TGTGCCACCAGTCTCGGCCAGGGGAACGCCGGGGAGCTGTTTTTT.

The V call is TRBV7-2, the J call TRBJ2-6; 8 bases agree with TRBD2. After removal of 3 bases from V and 1 base from J, the junction contained 8 bases not matched to a gene. This CDR3 spans 18 amino acids. Germline V gives CDR1 SGHTA, CDR2 FQGNSA. CDR3 in DNA: TGTGCCAGCAGCTTTGGCGGGGGGAGTAGGTCTGGGGCCAACGTCCTGACTTTC. Translation: CASSFGGGSRSGANVLTF. Drawing the rest from reference TRBV7-2 and TRBJ2-6, the complete variable domain is GAGVSQSPSNKVTEKGKDVELRCDPISGHTALYWYRQSLGQGLEFLIYFQGNSAPDKSGLPSDRFSAERTGGSVSTLTIQRTQQEDSAVYLCASSFGGGSRSGANVLTFGAGSRLTVL.

The CDR3 bases are TGTGCCAGCAGCTTAAGCGGCCGCACAGATACGCAGTATTTT. Translated, it gives CASSLSGRTDTQYF. V usage is TRBV5-8 and J usage is TRBJ2-3, with a possible D match to TRBD2 (5 bases). The CDR3 is 14 residues long. Trimming pared 2 bases from V and 1 base from J, leaving 8 bases between. Germline CDR1 and CDR2: SGHTS and YDEGEE. Looking up the rest from reference TRBV5-8 and TRBJ2-3 gives the full variable domain: EAGVTQSPTHLIKTRGQQATLRCSPISGHTSVYWYQQALGLGLQFLLWYDEGEERNRGNFPPRFSGRQFPNYSSELNVNALELEDSALYLCASSLSGRTDTQYFGPGTRLTVL.

The chain uses TRBV6-1 and TRBJ2-7; 7 bases map to TRBD1. J lost 3 bases, V lost 2 bases, and 4 bases had no gene match. CDR1 and CDR2 (germline): MNHNS, SASEGT. The CDR3 is 14 amino acids. The CDR3 sequence is CASSETDRVYEQYV. The CDR3 bases are TGTGCCAGCAGTGAAACAGACAGGGTCTACGAGCAGTACGTC.

CDR3 DNA: TGTGCCAGCAGTGGACAGGGACCCGAAGCTTTCTTT. Protein: CASSGQGPEAFF. The chain recombines TRBV3-1 (or the pseudogene TRBV3-2) with TRBJ1-1; 8 nucleotides match TRBD1. This CDR3 comprises 12 residues. The V and J ends lost 6 bases and 8 bases, in that order; junction bases with no gene match: 5. In germline, CDR1 is LGHDT, CDR2 YNNKEL (reference sequence).

The J gene is TRBJ1-2, the V gene TRBV24-1; no definite D call. This CDR3 is 14 amino acids long. Germline values: CDR1 KGHDR, CDR2 SFDVKD. Trimming left V 1 base short and J 2 bases short, with 7 bases between. This chain's CDR3 is CATSDLSVNYGYTF. The CDR3, as DNA: TGTGCCACCAGTGATTTATCGGTCAACTATGGCTACACCTTC.

About this clone: Distinct nucleotide sequences in the sample also encode this CDR3. This chain uses TRBV5-4 with TRBJ1-2, with 7 bases identical to TRBD1. Trimming took 8 bases from V and 5 from J; bases not matched to a gene: 9. The CDR3 is made up of 13 amino acids. Germline CDR1 SGHNT, CDR2 YYREEE (reference sequence). CDR3 in amino acids: CASSEGTAYGYTF. The CDR3 nucleotides are TGTGCCAGTAGCGAGGGGACAGCATATGGCTACACCTTC.

The rearrangement uses TRBV30 and TRBJ1-2, with D unresolved. Per the germline V gene, CDR1 is GTSNPN and CDR2 is SVGIG (reference sequence). Trimming took 0 bases from V and 0 from J, leaving 23 bases between them. This CDR3 region has 19 residues. CDR3 loop: CAWSVEYSLKFPPNYGYTF. The CDR3 bases are TGTGCCTGGAGTGTAGAGTACAGCCTGAAATTTCCTCCTAACTATGGCTACACCTTC.

V is TRBV9 and J is TRBJ2-2; the D is unclear. In germline, CDR1 is SGDLS, CDR2 YYNGEE. V lost 4 bases and J lost 0, with 7 bases in between. This CDR3 has 14 residues. This CDR3 reads CASSSSANTGELFF. CDR3 bases: TGTGCCAGCAGCTCATCAGCGAACACCGGGGAGCTGTTTTTT. Full variable domain (missing parts from reference TRBV9 and TRBJ2-2): DSGVTQTPKHLITATGQRVTLRCSPRSGDLSVYWYQQSLDQGLQFLIQYYNGEERAKGNILERFSAQQFPDLHSELNLSSLELGDSALYFCASSSSANTGELFFGEGSRLTVL.

The chain recombines TRBV2 with TRBJ1-1, with TRBD1 matching 8 bases. CDR1 SNHLY and CDR2 FYNNEI come from the germline V gene. CDR3 length: 14 amino acids. Germline trimming cut 9 bases from V and 0 bases from J; bases unmatched to any gene: 6. This CDR3 is CASPGQEMNTEAFF. The DNA for the CDR3 is TGTGCCAGTCCGGGACAGGAGATGAACACTGAAGCTTTCTTT. Together with reference TRBV2 and TRBJ1-1, the CDR3 gives the full variable domain: EPEVTQTPSHQVTQMGQEVILRCVPISNHLYFYWYRQILGQKVEFLVSFYNNEISEKSEIFDDQFSVERPDGSNFTLKIRSTKLEDSAMYFCASPGQEMNTEAFFGQGTRLTVV.

This clone qualifies as medium-sized. This chain connects TRBV3-1 (or the pseudogene TRBV3-2) to TRBJ1-2; the D is unclear. CDR3 length equals 12 residues. CDR1 is LGHDT, CDR2 YNNKEL, per germline (reference sequence). Trimming stripped 2 bases from V and 8 bases from J, with 9 bases between. DNA of the CDR3: TGTGCCAGCAGCCAAACGGGTTTAGGCTACACCTTC. Protein sequence: CASSQTGLGYTF.

This chain joins TRBV29-1 and TRBJ2-3; possible D gene TRBD1, 6 bases. With 1 base removed from V and 2 bases from J, the gap between germline ends came to 10 bases. Germline CDR1 is SQVTM and CDR2 is ANQGSEA. This CDR3 contains 14 residues. Written as DNA, the CDR3 is TGCAGCGTTGAAGGACAGGCGACCACAGATACGCAGTATTTT. It encodes CSVEGQATTDTQYF.

This clone is a singleton in its sample. The chain combines TRBV9 with TRBJ2-3; weak D call: TRBD1 (5 bases). This CDR3 is built from 13 residues. V was cut by 7 bases and J by 3 bases, with 12 bases left in between. Germline loops: CDR1 SGDLS, CDR2 YYNGEE. The DNA of the CDR3 is TGTGCCAGCTCCCAGGCAGGGACAGATACGCAGTATTTT. Its protein is CASSQAGTDTQYF.

This clone has a single count. V gene TRBV5-1 combines with J gene TRBJ2-3; 11 bases line up with TRBD2. The V gene end was trimmed by 1 base and the J gene end by 0 bases; junction bases not matched to a gene: 4. CDR3 length equals 17 residues. In germline, CDR1 is SGHRS, CDR2 YFSETQ. This chain's CDR3 is CASSLLASGGSTDTQYF. The DNA for the CDR3 is TGCGCCAGCAGCTTGTTGGCTAGCGGGGGGAGCACAGATACGCAGTATTTT.

The gene calls are TRBV19 and TRBJ2-7; no firm D call. The CDR3 is 13 residues long. V lost 3 bases and J 2 bases, leaving 8 bases between the germline ends. Germline CDR1 LNHDA, CDR2 SQIVND (reference sequence). The CDR3 here is CASSIPPTYEQYF. As DNA, the CDR3 is TGTGCCAGTAGTATTCCACCAACCTACGAGCAGTACTTC.

J is TRBJ1-5 and V is TRBV19; no clear D. This CDR3 has 16 residues. The germline V gene has CDR1 LNHDA and CDR2 SQIVND (reference sequence). V lost 7 bases, J lost 5 bases, and 21 bases lay in between. The CDR3 nucleotides read TGTGCCAGTATTAGGAAGGGCGGTGACAATGATCAGCCCCAGCATTTT. This gives the protein CASIRKGGDNDQPQHF.

This chain connects TRBV5-5 to TRBJ2-2; 9 nucleotides agree with TRBD1. Losses at the gene ends were 4 bases for V and 7 bases for J; bases not matched to a gene: 5. The CDR3 has 14 residues. Germline lookup yields CDR1 SGHKS and CDR2 YYEKEE (reference sequence). The CDR3 sequence: CASSTRQGGGELFF. In nucleotides, the CDR3 is TGTGCCAGCAGCACAAGACAGGGGGGCGGGGAGCTGTTTTTT. The full variable domain, completed using reference TRBV5-5 and TRBJ2-2, is DAGVTQSPTHLIKTRGQQVTLRCSPISGHKSVSWYQQVLGQGPQFIFQYYEKEERGRGNFPDRFSARQFPNYSSELNVNALLLGDSALYLCASSTRQGGGELFFGEGSRLTVL.

The chain links TRBV25-1 to TRBJ2-7, with D perhaps matching TRBD1 (6 bases). Trimming pared 5 bases from V and 0 bases from J, leaving 11 bases between. From germline, CDR1 is MGHDK and CDR2 SYGVNS. The CDR3 spans 14 residues. CDR3: CASSRGFFSYEQYF. The CDR3 nucleotides read TGTGCCAGCAGTAGGGGGTTTTTCTCCTACGAGCAGTACTTC.

V and J are TRBV5-1 and TRBJ1-1, with no clear D. The CDR3 contains 14 residues. The V and J ends lost 1 base and 0 bases respectively, with 7 bases between them. CDR1 is SGHRS and CDR2 is YFSETQ in the germline V gene. The CDR3 protein is CASSLTGLNTEAFF. CDR3 DNA sequence: TGCGCCAGCAGCTTGACCGGACTGAACACTGAAGCTTTCTTT.